One sample yielded the 27 T cell receptor beta chains listed below, sequenced in a study of spatial heterogeneity in lung cancer. Overall study findings and caveats: Within tumors, counts of expanded alpha and beta TCRs tracked tumor mutation counts.

TCRdb redid the calling of the 5' RACE reads with MiXCR, one entry per CDR3 protein. The table has 6,900 or so distinct CDR3 sequences, roughly 12% seen once. Antigens for these TCRs are unknown. Time point meaning: sample taken at primary tumor resection. Sequences were derived from lung tumor tissue, sampled at surgery. Receptors were obtained from a male donor with early-stage non-small cell lung cancer.

This clonotype was found many times. This beta chain slipped into a library made for alpha chains as a stray read, so its size is not meaningful. The chain couples TRBV7-2 to TRBJ1-1; D remains unclear. Germline V gene sequence: CDR1 SGHTA, CDR2 FQGNSA. Trimming removed 1 base from V and 11 bases from J, with 11 bases in between. CDR3 length equals 12 residues. The chain's CDR3 is CASSLGPLPAFF. CDR3 nucleotides: TGTGCCAGCAGCTTAGGCCCTTTACCGGCTTTCTTT.

This clonotype was counted ten times or more. This beta chain is a stray read from a library made for alpha chains; its abundance is not meaningful. The gene calls are TRBV5-1 and TRBJ2-3, with TRBD2 matching over 11 bases. V lost 0 bases, J lost 8 bases, and 11 bases stayed unmatched. Germline CDR1 is SGHRS and CDR2 is YFSETQ. The CDR3 length is 17 residues. The DNA for the CDR3 is TGCGCCAGCAGCTTGGGACTAGCGGGGTCGGCGGTCGGTACGCAGTATTTT. Encoded protein: CASSLGLAGSAVGTQYF.

This clonotype showed up many times. This beta chain lies outside the target of a library built for alpha chains; its clone size means little. V is TRBV7-3 and J is TRBJ1-5; D gene ambiguous. Per the germline V gene, CDR1 is SGHTA and CDR2 is FQGTGA. There are 13 residues in the CDR3. V was trimmed by 1 base and J by 5 bases, leaving 6 bases between them. CDR3 in amino acids: CASSLSRDQPQHF. In DNA, the CDR3 is TGTGCCAGCAGCTTAAGTCGGGATCAGCCCCAGCATTTT.

In this sample, this clonotype turned up a few times. For a library built for alpha chains, this beta chain is a stray read; little rests on its size. This chain uses TRBV6-6 with TRBJ2-3, with D maybe TRBD1 (6 bases). CDR1 is MNHNY and CDR2 is SVGAGI in the germline V gene (reference sequence). The V and J ends lost 2 bases and 6 bases respectively, with 24 bases between them. This CDR3 spans 18 amino acids. In DNA, the CDR3 is TGTGCCAGCAGTTACCCGGGGAAGGGGGATTTCGAAGGGGATACGCAGTATTTT. Translation: CASSYPGKGDFEGDTQYF.

By share, this clonotype counts as medium-sized (0.01 to 0.1%). This beta chain is an unintended read in a library built for alpha chains; its size means little. The V call is TRBV7-9, the J call TRBJ1-1; D is unclear. Germline CDR1 and CDR2: SEHNR and FQNEAQ (reference sequence). V was clipped by 1 base and J by 3 bases, with 15 bases between them. CDR3 length equals 16 residues. CDR3 sequence: CASSLVPPAQDTEAFF. Here the CDR3 DNA reads TGTGCCAGCAGCTTAGTTCCCCCTGCTCAGGACACTGAAGCTTTCTTT. The full variable domain, with the rest looked up from reference TRBV7-9 and TRBJ1-1, is DTGVSQNPRHKITKRGQNVTFRCDPISEHNRLYWYRQTLGQGPEFLTYFQNEAQLEKSRLLSDRFSAERPKGSFSTLEIQRTEQGDSAMYLCASSLVPPAQDTEAFFGQGTRLTVV.

Concerning this clonotype itself: The library was built for alpha chains, so this beta chain is an off-target read and its size means little. The chain has TRBV3-1 and TRBJ2-5; perhaps TRBD2 as D (5 bases). V lost 4 bases and J 0 bases, leaving 6 bases between the germline ends. Germline V lookup: CDR1 LGHDT, CDR2 YNNKEL (reference sequence). The CDR3 loop spans 13 amino acids. The CDR3: CASSRTHQETQYF. Written as DNA, the CDR3 is TGTGCCAGCAGCCGGACTCACCAAGAGACCCAGTACTTC.

By frequency in the sample, this clonotype is medium-sized (0.01 to 0.1%). Being off target in a library aimed at alpha chains, this beta chain has a size of little meaning. This chain connects TRBV7-2 to TRBJ2-1, with no clear D. Germline values: CDR1 SGHTA, CDR2 FQGNSA. With 4 bases removed from V and 8 bases from J, the gap between germline ends came to 12 bases. This CDR3 contains 13 residues. The DNA for the CDR3 is TGTGCCAGCAGCTCCCAAACCTGGGATGAGCAGTTCTTC. This gives the protein CASSSQTWDEQFF.

This clonotype was seen repeatedly, ten times or more. As an off-target read in a library built for alpha chains, this beta chain has a frequency of little significance. The CDR3 sequence: CASSPTRALLSYEQYF. DNA of the CDR3: TGTGCCAGCAGTCCTACGCGAGCACTTCTCTCCTACGAGCAGTACTTC. The V call is TRBV28, the J call TRBJ2-7; no definite D call. V was trimmed by 5 bases and J by 0 bases, leaving 17 bases between them. CDR3 length: 16 residues. Germline V gene sequence: CDR1 MDHEN, CDR2 SYDVKM.

This clonotype has ten or more counts. Being off target in a library aimed at alpha chains, this beta chain has a size of little meaning. This sequence joins TRBV6-4 and TRBJ2-1, with D possibly matching TRBD2 (6 bases). This CDR3 is built from 15 residues. Deletions cut 4 bases from V and 7 bases from J, with 17 bases between. Germline CDR1 reads MRHNA; CDR2 reads SNTAGT. CDR3 sequence: CASSGSPGEANEQFF. As DNA, the CDR3 is TGTGCCAGCAGTGGTAGCCCGGGAGAAGCAAATGAGCAGTTCTTC.

Many counts were recorded for this clonotype. In a library made to pick up alpha chains, this beta chain is a stray read with a size that means little. This chain connects TRBV9 to TRBJ2-1, with 12 bases aligning to TRBD2. The length of the CDR3 is 20 residues. The trim removed 4 bases at V and 1 base at J, leaving 15 bases unmatched. Germline lookup yields CDR1 SGDLS and CDR2 YYNGEE. The CDR3 DNA reads as TGTGCCAGCAGCCCGCTTCGGGGGACTAGCGGGCAGCCATCCTACAATGAGCAGTTCTTC. The encoded protein is CASSPLRGTSGQPSYNEQFF.

Sample share makes this clonotype medium-sized. Since the library was made to target alpha chains, this beta chain is a stray read and its abundance is not meaningful. The chain links TRBV20-1 to TRBJ1-1; 7 positions agree with TRBD1. Trimming cost V 1 base and J 1 base; bases outside gene matches: 3. The CDR3 contains 14 residues. CDR1 is DFQATT, CDR2 SNEGSKA, per germline (reference sequence). DNA of the CDR3: TGCAGTGCTAGAGCAAGGACAGGGAACACTGAAGCTTTCTTT. Encoded protein: CSARARTGNTEAFF.

As to this clonotype: This beta chain came through as a stray read in a library set up for alpha chains, and its size says little. J is TRBJ2-7 and V is TRBV27; D remains ambiguous. The J call may be faulty, since TRBJ2-1 better matches the DNA end. Germline loops: CDR1 MNHEY, CDR2 SMNVEV (reference sequence). The CDR3 has 19 amino acids. CDR3 DNA: TGTGCCAGCAGTTTTTCTGTAGTGGTTTGGGGTCCGGCGTACAATGAGCAGTTCTTC. Translated: CASSFSVVVWGPAYNEQFF.

There are many counts of this clonotype. Since the library was made to target alpha chains, this beta chain is a stray read and its abundance is not meaningful. The chain is built from TRBV5-4 and TRBJ2-6; D gene uncertain. The CDR3 has 15 residues. The germline V gene has CDR1 SGHNT and CDR2 YYREEE (reference sequence). V lost 4 bases to trimming and J lost 0 bases, with 8 bases between them. The CDR3 is CASSPDLSGANVLTF. In DNA form, the CDR3 reads TGTGCCAGCAGCCCGGACCTCTCTGGGGCCAACGTCCTGACTTTC.

This clonotype was recorded at least ten times. Since the library was made to target alpha chains, this beta chain is a stray read and its abundance is not meaningful. The V gene is TRBV5-5, the J gene TRBJ2-2; weak D call: TRBD2 (6 bases). This CDR3 spans 17 amino acids. Germline CDR1 is SGHKS and CDR2 is YYEKEE (reference sequence). Trimming removed 2 bases from V and 5 bases from J, with 19 bases in between. The CDR3 DNA sequence: TGTGCCAGCAGCTTTCAAGGGCTAGCGATGGGGACCGGGGAGCTGTTTTTT. Amino acids: CASSFQGLAMGTGELFF.

This clonotype was counted a few times. This beta chain was picked up by a library intended for alpha chains and is off target, so its count carries little meaning. The chain is built from TRBV3-1 and TRBJ1-2, with 7 bases matching TRBD1. With V trimmed by 6 bases and J by 8 bases, 3 bases remained unmatched. The CDR3 is 11 amino acids. Per germline, CDR1 LGHDT and CDR2 YNNKEL (reference sequence). The CDR3 spells CASSHRGGYTF. Here the CDR3 DNA reads TGTGCCAGCAGTCACAGGGGCGGCTACACCTTC.

The table lists this clonotype with many counts. This beta chain appears as a stray read in a library generated for alpha chains; its size is not informative. The J gene is TRBJ2-7, the V gene TRBV18; TRBD1 matches at 9 bases. The CDR3 consists of 13 residues. V lost 6 bases, J lost 5 bases, and 5 bases stayed unmatched. Germline V gene data show CDR1 as KGHSH and CDR2 as LQKENI. CDR3 loop: CASSRDRVNEQYF. The CDR3 coding sequence is TGTGCCAGCTCGCGGGACAGGGTTAACGAGCAGTACTTC. Full variable domain (rest looked up from reference TRBV18 and TRBJ2-7): NAGVMQNPRHLVRRRGQEARLRCSPMKGHSHVYWYRQLPEEGLKFMVYLQKENIIDESGMPKERFSAEFPKEGPSILRIQQVVRGDSAAYFCASSRDRVNEQYFGPGTRLTVT.

This clonotype has at least ten counts. The library was prepared for alpha chains; this beta chain is a stray read, so its frequency means little. The chain joins TRBV7-2 to TRBJ2-3; D possibly corresponds to TRBD2 (6 bases). Per the germline V gene, CDR1 is SGHTA and CDR2 is FQGNSA. V lost 4 bases to trimming and J lost 5 bases, with 13 bases between them. This CDR3 has 14 amino acids. CDR3 loop: CASSWGLERDTQYF. The CDR3 nucleotides are TGTGCCAGCAGCTGGGGACTGGAGAGAGATACGCAGTATTTT.

This clonotype has a count of ten or more. Little can be read into the size of this beta chain, an off-target read in a library designed for alpha chains. The V gene is TRBV5-1, the J gene TRBJ2-7, with D possibly matching TRBD1 (6 bases). This CDR3 has 14 residues. From germline, CDR1 is SGHRS and CDR2 YFSETQ. Trimming stripped 4 bases from V and 1 base from J, with 12 bases between. The DNA for the CDR3 is TGCGCCAGCAGCCAAACAGGGAGTTCCTACGAGCAGTACTTC. Its translation: CASSQTGSSYEQYF.

This clonotype was detected ten times or more. Because the library targeted alpha chains, this beta chain is an off-target read whose size means little. V usage is TRBV12-3 or TRBV12-4 and J usage is TRBJ2-2, with a weak D call TRBD2 (6 bases). Trimming pared 7 bases from V and 4 bases from J, leaving 16 bases between. The CDR3 spans 15 residues. This CDR3 reads CASTWRGARTGELFF. The CDR3 DNA is TGTGCCAGCACCTGGAGGGGCGCACGCACCGGGGAGCTGTTTTTT.

This clonotype occurred a few times. This beta chain is an off-target read within a library intended for alpha chains, so its frequency means little. The chain has TRBV6-2 or TRBV6-3 and TRBJ1-2, with unresolved D. The CDR3 is made up of 13 amino acids. V lost 8 bases and J 4 bases, leaving 14 bases between the germline ends. In germline, CDR1 is MNHEY, CDR2 SVGEGT. The CDR3 DNA reads as TGTGCCAGCGGAGCAGTGGCTCCCTATGGCTACACCTTC. Its translation is CASGAVAPYGYTF.

Sample share makes this clonotype medium-sized. Because the library targeted alpha chains, this beta chain is an off-target read whose size means little. The chain has TRBV7-9 and TRBJ1-6; no reliable D call. The V end was cut by 1 base, the J end by 7 bases, with 5 bases between. The CDR3 has 13 amino acids. The germline CDR1 and CDR2 sequences are SEHNR and FQNEAQ (reference sequence). The CDR3 sequence is CASSLDQNSPLHF. In DNA, the CDR3 is TGTGCCAGCAGCTTAGATCAAAATTCACCCCTCCACTTT. Using reference TRBV7-9 and TRBJ1-6 for the parts outside the CDR3, the full variable domain is DTGVSQNPRHKITKRGQNVTFRCDPISEHNRLYWYRQTLGQGPEFLTYFQNEAQLEKSRLLSDRFSAERPKGSFSTLEIQRTEQGDSAMYLCASSLDQNSPLHFGNGTRLTVT.

In this sample, this clonotype is medium-sized (0.01 to 0.1%). This beta chain is a stray sequence in a library constructed for alpha chains; its clone size is not meaningful. The rearrangement links TRBV27 to TRBJ2-7; D is unclear. This CDR3 is 12 amino acids long. The V gene lost 4 bases and the J gene lost 0 bases, with 4 bases spanning the gap. Germline CDR1 is MNHEY and CDR2 is SMNVEV (reference sequence). CDR3 DNA: TGTGCCAGCAGTTACAGCTCCTACGAGCAGTACTTC. Its translation is CASSYSSYEQYF.

By sample fraction, this clonotype is medium-sized. This beta chain turned up in a library designed for alpha chains; as an off-target read, its abundance says little. The rearrangement joins TRBV28 to TRBJ2-1; 8 bases fit TRBD1. CDR1 is MDHEN and CDR2 is SYDVKM in the germline V gene. With V trimmed by 5 bases and J by 4 bases, 4 bases remained unmatched. CDR3 length: 14 amino acids. DNA of the CDR3: TGTGCCAGCAGTCTGGGACAGGAATACAATGAGCAGTTCTTC. Residues: CASSLGQEYNEQFF.

This clonotype was seen at least ten times. This beta chain is a stray read from a library made for alpha chains; its abundance is not meaningful. The chain carries TRBV5-1 and TRBJ2-1; D unresolved. V lost 0 bases to trimming and J lost 3 bases, with 4 bases between them. This CDR3 is built from 13 residues. CDR1 is SGHRS and CDR2 is YFSETQ in the germline V gene. CDR3 nucleotide sequence: TGCGCCAGCAGCTTGGGACTCTACAATGAGCAGTTCTTC. Translating it yields CASSLGLYNEQFF.

This clonotype was counted at least ten times. Little can be read into the size of this beta chain, an off-target read in a library designed for alpha chains. V and J are TRBV7-6 and TRBJ2-5; D is possibly TRBD1 (5 bases). From germline, CDR1 is SGHVS and CDR2 FNYEAQ. The ends were cut back, 11 bases at V and 1 base at J, with 8 bases in the middle. CDR3 length: 11 amino acids. The CDR3: CASQGQETQYF. In DNA, the CDR3 is TGTGCCTCCCAGGGCCAAGAGACCCAGTACTTC. Looking up the rest from reference TRBV7-6 and TRBJ2-5 gives the full variable domain: GAGVSQSPRYKVTKRGQDVALRCDPISGHVSLYWYRQALGQGPEFLTYFNYEAQQDKSGLPNDRFSAERPEGSISTLTIQRTEQRDSAMYRCASQGQETQYFGPGTRLLVL.

This clonotype qualifies as medium-sized. A library made for alpha chains picked up this beta chain off target, so its size means little. The rearrangement uses TRBV6-2 or TRBV6-3 and TRBJ2-1; TRBD2 matches 10 bases. V lost 8 bases to trimming and J lost 8 bases; unmatched junction nucleotides: 15. The CDR3 is 16 amino acids. CDR1 is MNHEY and CDR2 is SVGEGT in the germline V gene. CDR3 loop: CASHSGRAFTVDEQFF. The DNA for the CDR3 is TGTGCCAGCCACAGCGGGAGGGCATTTACGGTCGATGAGCAGTTCTTC.

This clonotype counts as medium-sized. This beta chain turned up in a library designed for alpha chains; as an off-target read, its abundance says little. The chain recombines TRBV7-9 with TRBJ1-2, with TRBD1 matching over 7 bases. After removal of 5 bases from V and 4 bases from J, the junction contained 13 bases not matched to a gene. Germline lookup yields CDR1 SEHNR and CDR2 FQNEAQ (reference sequence). CDR3 length equals 16 residues. CDR3 region: CASSRSTGTEFYGYTF. The CDR3 region has the DNA TGTGCCAGCAGCCGCAGTACCGGGACAGAGTTCTATGGCTACACCTTC.